Following are 23 T cell receptor beta chains from one sample sequenced in a study of Graves' ophthalmopathy and Graves' hyperthyroidism listed by TCRdb under 2018. The instrument was an Illumina HiSeq 2000. For repertoire sequencing, the TCR beta CDR3 regions were amplified from RNA transcripts. HTBI primers and the Qiagen OneStep RT-PCR kit were used in a first-round RT-PCR, which was followed by a second-round multiplex PCR, size selection and purification. Through fastp at Q25 and MiXCR, TCRdb rebuilt clones from the public reads, retaining in-frame beta chains. Entries that share a CDR3 protein sequence are merged under the most common genes and DNA. This sample is represented by nearly 400,000 distinct CDR3 sequences; about 17% of them were singletons. 1.6% of the sample is taken by the ten largest. Sequencing used peripheral blood. Receptors were obtained from a woman aged 18-29 years with Graves' ophthalmopathy. Donor details come from another sample of the same person, matched by shared clones.

This clonotype was seen at least ten times. The gene calls are TRBV27 and TRBJ1-2; no firm D call. Germline assignment: CDR1 MNHEY and CDR2 SMNVEV (reference sequence). V was cut by 6 bases and J by 1 base, with 12 bases left in between. The CDR3 totals 14 residues. The chain's CDR3 is CASRRGFLNYGYTF. For the CDR3, the DNA is TGTGCCAGCAGGCGGGGATTTCTTAACTATGGCTACACCTTC.

This clonotype was observed at least ten times. The chain carries TRBV6-1 and TRBJ1-1; D gene unclear. The CDR3 has 11 residues. Germline V gives CDR1 MNHNS, CDR2 SASEGT. Between the trimmed V and J ends, which lost 6 bases and 8 bases, there was a span of 10 bases. CDR3 residues: CASSQAAEAFF. The CDR3 region has the DNA TGTGCCAGCAGCCAGGCGGCGGAAGCTTTCTTT.

At least ten counts were recorded for this clonotype. This chain uses TRBV6-5 with TRBJ2-5, with 9 positions matching TRBD1. Germline trimming cut 2 bases from V and 2 bases from J; bases unmatched to any gene: 0. Germline CDR1 MNHEY, CDR2 SVGAGI. The CDR3 is 14 amino acids. The CDR3 sequence is CASSYGTGQETQYF. Here the CDR3 DNA reads TGTGCCAGCAGTTACGGGACAGGGCAAGAGACCCAGTACTTC.

This clonotype was picked up many times. The chain has TRBV6-5 and TRBJ2-7; D remains unclear. V was clipped by 8 bases and J by 0 bases, with 17 bases between them. This CDR3 has 15 residues. Germline CDR1 reads MNHEY; CDR2 reads SVGAGI. This CDR3 is CASGTRALNSYEQYF. Here the CDR3 DNA reads TGTGCCAGCGGTACACGGGCTCTGAACTCCTACGAGCAGTACTTC.

This clonotype was counted many times. The V and J genes are TRBV3-1 and TRBJ1-3; 9 bases agree with TRBD1. The CDR3 has 18 amino acids. CDR1 and CDR2 (germline): LGHDT, YNNKEL (reference sequence). J was trimmed by 4 bases and V by 2 bases; bases with no gene match: 12. The CDR3 region has the DNA TGTGCCAGCAGCCAAACCCACCCACAGGGGGCTAAGGGAAACACCATATATTTT. It translates to CASSQTHPQGAKGNTIYF.

This clonotype appeared many times. The chain carries TRBV4-2 and TRBJ2-5; 13 nucleotides agree with TRBD2. Looked up from germline, CDR1 is LGHNA and CDR2 is YNFKEQ. The ends lost 4 bases at V and 5 bases at J; junction bases unmatched: 10. This CDR3 contains 17 residues. CDR3 sequence: CASSRRLAGGRSETQYF. CDR3 in DNA: TGTGCCAGCAGCCGAAGACTAGCGGGGGGCCGATCGGAGACCCAGTACTTC.

This clonotype was observed at least ten times. The rearrangement joins TRBV4-2 to TRBJ1-1; D is ambiguous. V was cut by 1 base and J by 3 bases, with 12 bases left in between. CDR3 length: 15 amino acids. Germline V gives CDR1 LGHNA, CDR2 YNFKEQ. CDR3 amino acids: CASSQGVRVDTEAFF. The DNA of the CDR3 is TGTGCCAGCAGCCAAGGAGTCCGGGTAGACACTGAAGCTTTCTTT.

This clonotype was counted ten times or more. V and J are TRBV10-2 and TRBJ2-5; tentatively, D is TRBD1 (6 bases). The CDR3 contains 14 residues. V dropped 7 bases and J dropped 1 base, with 13 bases sitting between them. Germline-derived CDR1 and CDR2 are WSHSY and SAAADI. The CDR3 spells CASKFRDTQETQYF. CDR3 coding DNA: TGCGCCAGCAAATTTCGGGACACCCAAGAGACCCAGTACTTC.

This clonotype showed up just a few times. The V and J genes are TRBV12-3 or TRBV12-4 and TRBJ2-2, with 8 bases fitting TRBD1. The CDR3 has 15 amino acids. Germline trimming cut 6 bases from V and 7 bases from J; bases unmatched to any gene: 10. In nucleotides, the CDR3 is TGTGCCAGCAGAGGACAGGGCGCAGGGATCGGGGAGCTGTTTTTT. Amino acid sequence: CASRGQGAGIGELFF.

The gene calls are TRBV30 and TRBJ1-1, with TRBD1 as a possible D gene (6 bases). Germline values: CDR1 GTSNPN, CDR2 SVGIG (reference sequence). The CDR3 runs to 15 residues. V shed 5 bases and J shed 0 bases, with 16 bases lying between them. The CDR3 sequence is CAWDYRVGMNTEAFF. The CDR3 DNA follows: TGTGCCTGGGATTACAGGGTTGGGATGAACACTGAAGCTTTCTTT.

This clonotype came up many times. V gene TRBV4-3 combines with J gene TRBJ2-7; 7 bases align to TRBD2. The CDR3 covers 15 residues. The junction had 9 bases not matched to a gene; V was cut back by 0 bases and J by 7 bases. CDR1 and CDR2 from the germline V gene are LGHNA and YSLEER. CDR3: CASSQELGGTGEQYF. The CDR3 coding sequence is TGCGCCAGCAGCCAAGAATTGGGGGGGACGGGGGAGCAGTACTTC.

The CDR3, as DNA: TGTGCCACCAGTTCGCAGGGCTACGAGCAGTACTTC. Translation gives CATSSQGYEQYF. The rearrangement uses TRBV24-1 and TRBJ2-7; weak D call: TRBD1 (5 bases). The CDR3 runs 12 residues. Trimming pared 6 bases from V and 3 bases from J, leaving 8 bases between. Germline values: CDR1 KGHDR, CDR2 SFDVKD.

This clonotype was detected many times. The chain carries TRBV28 and TRBJ1-2; no clear D gene. Germline loops: CDR1 MDHEN, CDR2 SYDVKM. V lost 6 bases, J lost 4 bases, and 18 bases lay in between. The CDR3 is made up of 15 amino acids. The CDR3 DNA is TGTGCCAGCAGAACAGCGACTTTAGGCCCCTATGGCTACACCTTC. It specifies CASRTATLGPYGYTF.

This clonotype was observed at least ten times. This chain joins TRBV20-1 and TRBJ2-5, with TRBD2 matching 7 bases. Germline CDR1 and CDR2: DFQATT and SNEGSKA (reference sequence). This CDR3 is built from 12 residues. V gave up 0 bases and J gave up 14 bases; unmatched junction bases: 9. The CDR3 DNA is TGCAGTGCTAGAGATTGGCTAGCGGCCCTCTACTTC. Translating gives CSARDWLAALYF.

This clonotype was counted at least ten times. The chain recombines TRBV6-5 with TRBJ2-7, with D perhaps assigned TRBD1 or TRBD2 (7 bases each). The CDR3 length is 15 residues. In germline, CDR1 is MNHEY, CDR2 SVGAGI. Trimming pared 2 bases from V and 3 bases from J, leaving 14 bases between. CDR3 DNA sequence: TGTGCCAGCAGTTACCCCAGGGGGGGGATCTACGAGCAGTACTTC. It yields the protein CASSYPRGGIYEQYF.

This clonotype appeared a few times. This chain joins TRBV5-1 and TRBJ1-1; no clear D gene. V lost 0 bases, J lost 8 bases, and 14 bases lay in between. In germline, CDR1 is SGHRS, CDR2 YFSETQ. The CDR3 spans 14 residues. The CDR3 reads CASSLARGKAEAFF. In nucleotides, the CDR3 is TGCGCCAGCAGCTTGGCACGGGGTAAAGCGGAAGCTTTCTTT.

This clonotype has a count of ten or more. V usage is TRBV6-2 or TRBV6-3 and J usage is TRBJ2-5; D uncertain. The CDR3 loop spans 10 amino acids. The V gene's germline CDR1 is MNHEY and CDR2 SVGEGT. Trimming removed 10 bases at V and 2 bases at J, with 5 bases between. CDR3 sequence (DNA): TGTGCCAATGTACAAGAGACCCAGTACTTC. It encodes CANVQETQYF.

The V gene is TRBV12-3 or TRBV12-4, the J gene TRBJ2-5; TRBD2 agrees at 10 bases. V lost 0 bases to trimming and J lost 4 bases; unmatched junction nucleotides: 8. CDR3 length: 17 amino acids. CDR3 sequence (DNA): TGTGCCAGCAGTTTAGCGCTAGCTAGCGGGAGCGGAGAGACCCAGTACTTC. Protein product: CASSLALASGSGETQYF.

Ten or more counts support this clonotype. This chain joins TRBV15 and TRBJ2-4, with D possibly called TRBD1 or TRBD2 (5 bases each). V lost 1 base and J lost 8, with 18 bases in between. This CDR3 is 16 amino acids long. Germline loops: CDR1 LNHNV, CDR2 YYDKDF (reference sequence). The CDR3 DNA follows: TGTGCCACCAGCAGAGTCCGGGGAGCGGTGGGGGACATTCAGTACTTC. Its translation is CATSRVRGAVGDIQYF.

This clonotype was counted many times. The chain links TRBV5-6 to TRBJ2-5; tentative D call: TRBD1 (6 bases). CDR3 length equals 16 residues. Looked up from germline, CDR1 is SGHDT and CDR2 is YYEEEE. Trimming removed 4 bases at V and 1 base at J, with 17 bases between. The CDR3 region has the DNA TGTGCCAGCAGCCAACCCGCGACAGGCTCCCAAGAGACCCAGTACTTC. Encoded protein: CASSQPATGSQETQYF.

This clonotype was recorded many times. V gene TRBV6-2 or TRBV6-3 combines with J gene TRBJ2-5; 7 bases agree with TRBD1. V lost 2 bases and J lost 6; bases outside the gene matches: 12. The CDR3 contains 16 residues. Germline loops: CDR1 MNHEY, CDR2 SVGEGT. The CDR3 protein is CASSYEGTTGIQTQYF. CDR3 DNA sequence: TGTGCCAGCAGTTACGAGGGGACGACAGGGATTCAGACCCAGTACTTC.

The sample holds many counts of this clonotype. This chain uses TRBV7-9 with TRBJ1-1; D unclear. Germline loops: CDR1 SEHNR, CDR2 FQNEAQ (reference sequence). Trimming took 1 base from V and 3 from J, leaving 9 bases between them. CDR3 length equals 14 residues. This chain's CDR3 is CASSLVVGYTEAFF. As DNA, the CDR3 is TGTGCCAGCAGCTTAGTTGTGGGGTACACTGAAGCTTTCTTT.

The chain joins TRBV10-2 to TRBJ1-1; D remains ambiguous. CDR3 length equals 12 residues. V lost 10 bases, J lost 1 base, and 10 bases lay in between. CDR1 and CDR2 from the germline V gene are WSHSY and SAAADI. This CDR3 is CATRAGNTEAFF. CDR3 coding DNA: TGCGCCACTCGAGCGGGGAACACTGAAGCTTTCTTT.